This T cell receptor beta chain was observed in a study of low-dose radiotherapy and immunotherapy resistance in tumors. Study details: On an every-two-weeks schedule, patients received intravenous nivolumab 240 mg, along with ipilimumab 1 mg/kg every six weeks.

PCR amplification of the TCRs was performed with Phusion for 20 to 25 PCR cycles, and it relied on a constant-region primer together with a V-primer adapter. mRNA, once isolated, was amplified by in vitro transcription. TCRdb fed the reads into MiXCR, producing one record per CDR3 protein. The sample shows tens of thousands of distinct CDR3 sequences, 10% to 15% of them seen only once. In its sample, this clonotype was seen many times. The time point was: before trial treatment. Treatment combined nivolumab, ipilimumab, aspirin, low-dose cyclophosphamide and low-dose radiotherapy in a dose-escalation trial. Advanced solid tumors without tumor-infiltrating lymphocytes were required for inclusion. This CDR3 spans 16 amino acids. Trimming removed 2 bases from V and 3 bases from J; junction bases left unmatched: 8. Looked up from germline, CDR1 is MNHEY and CDR2 is SVGAGI.

This specimen consisted of PBMCs, obtained before treatment. V is TRBV6-5 and J is TRBJ1-1, with TRBD1 identical over 8 bases. The TCR originated in a female donor with ovarian cancer. DNA for the CDR3: TGTGCCAGCAGTTACGGCAGGGGGCAGCGGGACACTGAAGCTTTCTTT. Protein: CASSYGRGQRDTEAFF.